These T cell receptor beta chains were read from a single sample in a study of blood T cells in healthy people across ages. TCRdb passed the 5' RACE reads through MiXCR, listing each CDR3 protein once. The sample has around 1,600,000 distinct CDR3 sequences; roughly 43% are singletons. Source material: blood. Receptor source: a woman under 30 in good health. The conserved cysteine and the conserved F or W are not part of the CDR3 here.

v_gene	j_gene	CDR3aa
TRBV27	TRBJ2-1	ASMWGTGLFHEQF
TRBV7-2	TRBJ2-3	ASSPALSGYNTDTQY
TRBV27	TRBJ2-4	ASSSDRGSDIQY
TRBV4-1	TRBJ2-2	ASSQIDMGLNTGELF
TRBV3-1	TRBJ2-1	ASSQITGETYNEQF
TRBV12-3/TRBV12-4	TRBJ2-5	ASSPLRWDSQETQY
TRBV3-1	TRBJ1-2	ASSPWTSNYGYT
TRBV7-3	TRBJ2-1	ASSNGQVPYNEQF
TRBV4-1	TRBJ2-1	ASSSPTRDRDNEQF
TRBV10-2	TRBJ1-2	ASSESPDGGYT
TRBV12-3/TRBV12-4	TRBJ2-5	ASRAGVSKETQY
TRBV5-1	TRBJ1-1	ASSLDSPMNTEAF
TRBV20-1	TRBJ2-7	SVSRTGTYEQY
TRBV7-2	TRBJ2-7	ASSLSSLGFYEQY
TRBV21-1	TRBJ1-2	ASSKGVGQPTGANYGYT
TRBV13	TRBJ1-2	ASSLVAYYGYT
TRBV7-8	TRBJ1-1	ASSLVTLDTEAF
TRBV7-9	TRBJ2-1	ASSQVASGTLRLVNEQF
TRBV4-1	TRBJ1-6	ASSQRGLGSPLH
TRBV20-1	TRBJ1-2	SARIRVGYGYT
TRBV28	TRBJ1-2	ASSSGTGSRYGYT
TRBV7-9	TRBJ1-1	ASSTQASTEAF
TRBV2	TRBJ1-1	ASRPETGGNTEAF
TRBV4-3	TRBJ1-4	ASSQDGDRNEKLF
TRBV21-1	TRBJ2-3	ASSKFVEDTQY
TRBV2	TRBJ2-3	ASSETLAGVTDAQY
TRBV11-2	TRBJ2-7	ASSSSGDRDRPSYEQY
TRBV6-2/TRBV6-3	-	AIRRSYEQY
TRBV4-3	TRBJ2-4	ASSQELLAGALAKNIQY
TRBV11-2	TRBJ2-3	ASSFPAPDTQY
TRBV15	TRBJ2-7	ATSREALSSYEQY
TRBV28	TRBJ1-1	ASSYRGLRTEAF
TRBV10-3	TRBJ2-7	AISPTAVEQY
TRBV7-9	TRBJ2-5	ASSLASPESQY
TRBV7-9	TRBJ2-1	ASSWTGTTYNEQF
TRBV7-9	TRBJ2-2	ASRAKNTGELF
TRBV20-1	TRBJ2-2	SARHGTSGSGELF
TRBV29-1	TRBJ1-2	IPGGYGYT
TRBV12-3/TRBV12-4	TRBJ2-3	ASSPQTSPTDTQY
TRBV7-2	TRBJ2-1	ASSLEARTQGF
TRBV7-3	TRBJ2-1	ASSLMPGMEQF